Below, 5 T cell receptor beta chains from the same sample are listed, as sequenced in a study of shared clonotypes between healthy human individuals. The method was immunoSEQ multiplex PCR; TCRdb's version includes in-frame clones alone and lacks a portion of them. The sample holds 750,000 to 1,000,000 clones; roughly 92% are singletons and the top ten take about 24%. CD8 cells regarded as naive lacked CD45RO, were positively chosen for CCR7, and omitted terminally differentiated effector memory CD45RA+ cells. Sequencing input: naive CD8+ T cells sorted from blood. Receptor source: a man aged 30 to 39 in good health.

This chain joins TRBV7-2 and TRBJ1-1; D is unclear. Trimming stripped 1 base from V and 4 bases from J, with 4 bases between. Germline V gives CDR1 SGHTA, CDR2 FQGNSA. CDR3 length: 12 residues. DNA of the CDR3: TGTGCCAGCAGCTTAGTGGCCACTGAAGCTTTCTTT. Translation: CASSLVATEAFF.

This chain connects TRBV19 to TRBJ2-3, with 8 bases aligning to TRBD2. CDR1 and CDR2 from the germline V gene are LNHDA and SQIVND (reference sequence). The CDR3 spans 17 residues. With V trimmed by 5 bases and J by 5 bases, 15 bases remained unmatched. CDR3 DNA: TGTGCCAGTAGTCCCCCCCCCGCTTTTGCGGGAGGAGATACGCAGTATTTT. Its translation is CASSPPPAFAGGDTQYF.

The chain couples TRBV29-1 to TRBJ2-3; D call uncertain. This CDR3 spans 12 amino acids. Germline CDR1 reads SQVTM; CDR2 reads ANQGSEA. V was shortened by 4 bases and J by 6 bases, with 11 bases between the two germline ends. CDR3 loop: CSVAGSGDTQYF. The DNA of the CDR3 is TGCAGCGTTGCTGGATCTGGGGATACGCAGTATTTT.

The chain joins TRBV28 to TRBJ2-7; possible D gene TRBD2, 6 bases. V was pared by 10 bases and J by 2 bases, with 15 bases between. Per the germline V gene, CDR1 is MDHEN and CDR2 is SYDVKM. The CDR3 is 13 residues long. Here the CDR3 reads CATVGTPPYEQYF. CDR3 bases: TGTGCCACCGTCGGGACTCCTCCCTACGAGCAGTACTTC.

The chain links TRBV28 to TRBJ2-3; 9 bases map to TRBD2. V lost 3 bases to trimming and J lost 5 bases; unmatched junction nucleotides: 6. This CDR3 is built from 15 residues. Germline V CDR1 and CDR2: MDHEN, SYDVKM. The CDR3 reads CASSFKREAGDTQYF. The CDR3 region has the DNA TGTGCCAGCAGTTTCAAGCGGGAGGCGGGAGATACGCAGTATTTT. The variable domain in full, with the rest retrieved from reference TRBV28 and TRBJ2-3, is DVKVTQSSRYLVKRTGEKVFLECVQDMDHENMFWYRQDPGLGLRLIYFSYDVKMKEKGDIPEGYSVSREKKERFSLILESASTNQTSMYLCASSFKREAGDTQYFGPGTRLTVL.